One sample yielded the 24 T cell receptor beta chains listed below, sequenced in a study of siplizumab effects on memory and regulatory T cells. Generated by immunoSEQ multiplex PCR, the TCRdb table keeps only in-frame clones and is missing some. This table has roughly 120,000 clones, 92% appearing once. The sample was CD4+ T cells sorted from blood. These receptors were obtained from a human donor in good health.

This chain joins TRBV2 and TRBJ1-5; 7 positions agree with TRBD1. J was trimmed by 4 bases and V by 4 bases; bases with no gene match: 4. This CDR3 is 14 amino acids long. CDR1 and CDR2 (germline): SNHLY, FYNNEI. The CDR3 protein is CASSGTGGNQPQHF. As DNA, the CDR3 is TGTGCCAGCAGTGGGACAGGAGGAAATCAGCCCCAGCATTTT.

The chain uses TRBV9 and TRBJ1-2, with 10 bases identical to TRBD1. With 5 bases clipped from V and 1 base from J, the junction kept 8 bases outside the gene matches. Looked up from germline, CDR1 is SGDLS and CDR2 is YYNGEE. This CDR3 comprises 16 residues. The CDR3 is CASSDRGLEGNYGYTF. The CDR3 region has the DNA TGTGCCAGCAGTGACAGGGGGCTCGAAGGTAACTATGGCTACACCTTC.

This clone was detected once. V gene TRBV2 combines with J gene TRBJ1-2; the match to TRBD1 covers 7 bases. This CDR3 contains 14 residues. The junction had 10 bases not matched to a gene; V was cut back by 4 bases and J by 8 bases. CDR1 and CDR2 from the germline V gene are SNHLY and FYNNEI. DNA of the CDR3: TGTGCCAGCAGTGGGCTCCGGGACAGTGGGGGCTACACCTTC. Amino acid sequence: CASSGLRDSGGYTF.

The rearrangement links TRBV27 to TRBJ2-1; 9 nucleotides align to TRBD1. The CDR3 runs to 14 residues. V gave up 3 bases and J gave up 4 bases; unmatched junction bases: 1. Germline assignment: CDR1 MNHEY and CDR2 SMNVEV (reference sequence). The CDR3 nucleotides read TGTGCCAGCAGTTTTGGACAGGGGTACAATGAGCAGTTCTTC. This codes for CASSFGQGYNEQFF.

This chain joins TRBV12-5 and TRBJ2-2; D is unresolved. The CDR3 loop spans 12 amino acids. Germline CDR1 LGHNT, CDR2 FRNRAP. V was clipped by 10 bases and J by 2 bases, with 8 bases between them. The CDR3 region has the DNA TGTGCTAAACAGTTAAACACCGGGGAGCTGTTTTTT. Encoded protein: CAKQLNTGELFF.

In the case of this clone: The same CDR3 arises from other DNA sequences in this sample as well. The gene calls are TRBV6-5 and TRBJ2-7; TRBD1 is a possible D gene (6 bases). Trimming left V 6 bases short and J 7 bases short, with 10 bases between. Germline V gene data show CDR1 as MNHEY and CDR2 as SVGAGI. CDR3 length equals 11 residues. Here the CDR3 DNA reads TGTGCCAGCAGCTCCCAGGGGGAGCAGTACTTC. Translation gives CASSSQGEQYF.

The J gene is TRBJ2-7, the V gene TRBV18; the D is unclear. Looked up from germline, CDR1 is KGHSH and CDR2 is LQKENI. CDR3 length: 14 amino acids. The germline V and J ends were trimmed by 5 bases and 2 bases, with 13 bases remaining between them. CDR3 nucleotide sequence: TGTGCCAGCTCAACGGCGGCGCCCCCCTACGAGCAGTACTTC. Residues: CASSTAAPPYEQYF.

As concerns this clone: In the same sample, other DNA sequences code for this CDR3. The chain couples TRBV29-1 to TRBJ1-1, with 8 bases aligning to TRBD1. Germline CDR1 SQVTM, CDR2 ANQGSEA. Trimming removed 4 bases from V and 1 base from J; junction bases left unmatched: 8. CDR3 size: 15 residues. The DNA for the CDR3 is TGCAGCGTTGTGGACAGGGCATTTGGGAACACTGAAGCTTTCTTT. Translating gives CSVVDRAFGNTEAFF.

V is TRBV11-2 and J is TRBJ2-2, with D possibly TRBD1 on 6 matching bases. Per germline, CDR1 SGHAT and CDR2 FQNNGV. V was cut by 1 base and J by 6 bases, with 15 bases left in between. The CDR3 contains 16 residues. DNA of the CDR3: TGTGCCAGCAGCTTAGTTACAGGGTTGCGTGCCGGGGAGCTGTTTTTT. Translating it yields CASSLVTGLRAGELFF.

The CDR3 region has the DNA TGCGCCAGCAGCTTACTAGCGGGGCAGCAAGAGACCCAGTACTTC. This encodes CASSLLAGQQETQYF. The chain carries TRBV5-1 and TRBJ2-5, with TRBD2 matching 10 bases. This CDR3 has 15 residues. Trimming removed 2 bases from V and 2 bases from J; junction bases left unmatched: 3. The germline gives CDR1 SGHRS, CDR2 YFSETQ.

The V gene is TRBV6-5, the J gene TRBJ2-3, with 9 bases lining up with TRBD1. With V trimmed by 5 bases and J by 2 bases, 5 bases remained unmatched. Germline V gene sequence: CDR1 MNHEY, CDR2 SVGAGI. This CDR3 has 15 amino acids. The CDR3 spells CASSRQGEYTDTQYF. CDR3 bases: TGTGCCAGCAGTCGACAGGGGGAGTACACAGATACGCAGTATTTT.

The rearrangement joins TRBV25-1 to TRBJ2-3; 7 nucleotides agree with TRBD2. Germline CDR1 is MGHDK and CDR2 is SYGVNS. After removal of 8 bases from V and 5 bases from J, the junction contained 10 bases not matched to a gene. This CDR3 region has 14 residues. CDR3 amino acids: CASRSGGLGDTQYF. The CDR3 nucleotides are TGTGCCAGCCGTTCGGGAGGACTAGGAGATACGCAGTATTTT.

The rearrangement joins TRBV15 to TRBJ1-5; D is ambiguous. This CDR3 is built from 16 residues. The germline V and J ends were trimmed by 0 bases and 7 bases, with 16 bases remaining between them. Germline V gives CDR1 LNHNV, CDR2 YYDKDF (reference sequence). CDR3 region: CATSRDGGNPGQPQHF. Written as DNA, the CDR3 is TGTGCCACCAGCAGAGATGGCGGGAACCCCGGGCAGCCCCAGCATTTT.

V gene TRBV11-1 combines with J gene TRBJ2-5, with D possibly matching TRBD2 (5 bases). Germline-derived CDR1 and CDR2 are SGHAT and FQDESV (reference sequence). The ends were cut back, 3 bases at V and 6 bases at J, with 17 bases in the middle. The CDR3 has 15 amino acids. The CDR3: CASSLGAGYQKTQYF. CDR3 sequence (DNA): TGTGCCAGCAGCTTGGGCGCGGGCTATCAGAAGACCCAGTACTTC.

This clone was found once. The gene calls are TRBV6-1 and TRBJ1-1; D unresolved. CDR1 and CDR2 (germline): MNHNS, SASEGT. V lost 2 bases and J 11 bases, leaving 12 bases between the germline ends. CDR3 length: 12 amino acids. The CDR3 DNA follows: TGTGCCAGCAGTGAACGCCCGGGAAGGGCTTTCTTT. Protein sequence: CASSERPGRAFF.

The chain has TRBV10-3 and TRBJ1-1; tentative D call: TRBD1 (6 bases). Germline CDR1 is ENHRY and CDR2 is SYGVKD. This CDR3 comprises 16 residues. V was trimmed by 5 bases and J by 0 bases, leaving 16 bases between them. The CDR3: CAISSVGGHLNTEAFF. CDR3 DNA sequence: TGTGCCATCAGTTCGGTTGGGGGGCACTTGAACACTGAAGCTTTCTTT.

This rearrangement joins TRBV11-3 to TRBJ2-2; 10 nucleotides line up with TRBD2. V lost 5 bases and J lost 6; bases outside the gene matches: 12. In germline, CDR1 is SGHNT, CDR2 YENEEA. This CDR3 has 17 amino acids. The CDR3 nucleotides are TGTGCCAGCAGCCCAGGATTTCTAGCGGGGGCCCCCGGGGAGCTGTTTTTT. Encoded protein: CASSPGFLAGAPGELFF. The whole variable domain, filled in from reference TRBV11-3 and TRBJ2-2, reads EAGVVQSPRYKIIEKKQPVAFWCNPISGHNTLYWYLQNLGQGPELLIRYENEEAVDDSQLPKDRFSAERLKGVDSTLKIQPAELGDSAVYLCASSPGFLAGAPGELFFGEGSRLTVL.

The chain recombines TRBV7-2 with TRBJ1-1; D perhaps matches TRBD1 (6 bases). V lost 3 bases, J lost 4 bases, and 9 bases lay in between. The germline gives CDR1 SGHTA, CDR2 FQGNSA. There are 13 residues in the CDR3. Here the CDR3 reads CASSFGGRTEAFF. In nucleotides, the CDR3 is TGTGCCAGCAGCTTTGGGGGGCGCACTGAAGCTTTCTTT.

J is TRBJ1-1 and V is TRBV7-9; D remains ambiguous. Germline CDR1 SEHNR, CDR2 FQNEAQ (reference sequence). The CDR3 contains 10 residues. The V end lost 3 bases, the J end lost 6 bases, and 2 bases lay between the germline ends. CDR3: CASSLAEAFF. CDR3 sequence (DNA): TGTGCCAGCAGCTTGGCTGAAGCTTTCTTT.

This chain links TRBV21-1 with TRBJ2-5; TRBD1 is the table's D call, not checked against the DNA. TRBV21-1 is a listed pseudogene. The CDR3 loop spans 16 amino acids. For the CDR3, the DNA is TGTGCCAGCCTCGGGACAGGGAGTTTATCGAGAGAGACCCAGTACTTC. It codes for CASLGTGSLSRETQYF.

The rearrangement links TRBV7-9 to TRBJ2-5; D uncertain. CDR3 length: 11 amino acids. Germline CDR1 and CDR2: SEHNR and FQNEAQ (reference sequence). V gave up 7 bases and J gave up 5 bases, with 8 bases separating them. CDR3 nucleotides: TGTGCCAGCACCTCTGCGGAGACCCAGTACTTC. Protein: CASTSAETQYF.

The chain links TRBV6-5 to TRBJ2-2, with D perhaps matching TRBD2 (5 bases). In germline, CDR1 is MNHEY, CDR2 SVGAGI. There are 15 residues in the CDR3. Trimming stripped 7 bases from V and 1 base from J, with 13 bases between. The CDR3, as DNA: TGTGCCAGCAAAATCCGAGCGGTGAACACCGGGGAGCTGTTTTTT. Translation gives CASKIRAVNTGELFF.

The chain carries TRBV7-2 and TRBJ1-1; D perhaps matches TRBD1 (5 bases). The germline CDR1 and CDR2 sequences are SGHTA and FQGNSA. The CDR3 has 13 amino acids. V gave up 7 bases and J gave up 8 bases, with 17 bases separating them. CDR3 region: CASTTGMGLEAFF. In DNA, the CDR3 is TGTGCCAGCACCACGGGAATGGGGCTGGAAGCTTTCTTT.

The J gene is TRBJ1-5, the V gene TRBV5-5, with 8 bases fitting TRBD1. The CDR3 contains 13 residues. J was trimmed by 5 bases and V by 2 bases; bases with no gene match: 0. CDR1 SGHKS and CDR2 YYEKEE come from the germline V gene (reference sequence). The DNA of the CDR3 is TGTGCCAGCAGCTTACAGGGGGATCAGCCCCAGCATTTT. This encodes CASSLQGDQPQHF.